The rows below give T cell receptor beta chains drawn from one sample of a study of T cell responses to AZD1222 COVID-19 vaccine. Some clones are missing from TCRdb's copy, which holds only in-frame ones; the method was immunoSEQ multiplex PCR. Here the sample spans about 97,000 clones, about 90% being singletons. This specimen was peripheral blood, taken 28 days after the second AZD1222 dose. The receptors stem from an adult who received the AZD1222 COVID-19 vaccine. The CDR3 runs from the conserved cysteine through the conserved F or W. D genes are given only for firm matches. Rows give clone size only sometimes, using once, few, many, or a class for an expanded clone.

v_gene,d_gene,j_gene,abundance,CDR3nt,CDR3aa
TRBV4-3,-,TRBJ2-3,-,TGCGCCAGCAGCCAAGGGGGCCCCACAGATACGCAGTATTTT,CASSQGGPTDTQYF
TRBV27,TRBD2,TRBJ2-1,-,TGTGCCAGCAGCGCACGGTTAGCGGGAGGTGAGCAGTTCTTC,CASSARLAGGEQFF
TRBV2,TRBD2,TRBJ2-1,-,TGTGCCAGCAGTGAAGGGGCTCTAGCGGGGAATTTGGGTGAGCAGTTCTTC,CASSEGALAGNLGEQFF
TRBV7-2,-,TRBJ2-4,-,TGTGCCAGCAGCCCCTCGTCGGAGACTCTAGCCAAAAACATTCAGTACTTC,CASSPSSETLAKNIQYF
TRBV3-1/TRBV3-2,-,TRBJ2-5,-,TGTGCCAGCAGCCGTCCCGTAGGACCCGTACAGACCCAGTACTTC,CASSRPVGPVQTQYF
TRBV5-1,TRBD2,TRBJ2-7,-,TGCGCCAGCAGCTGGACCGGGACTAGCGGAACGGAGCAGTACTTC,CASSWTGTSGTEQYF
TRBV9,-,TRBJ1-2,-,TGTGCCAGCAGCTCCGACGGCTATGGCTACACCTTC,CASSSDGYGYTF
TRBV7-8,TRBD2,TRBJ2-1,-,TGTGCCAGCAGCCCTTGGACTAGCGGGATTAACAATGAGCAGTTCTTC,CASSPWTSGINNEQFF
TRBV3-1/TRBV3-2,-,TRBJ2-7,-,TGTGCCAGCAGCCAAGAGGCGGGATACTACGAGCAGTACTTC,CASSQEAGYYEQYF
TRBV11-3,-,TRBJ2-2,-,TGTGCCAGCAGCCGTTTAGTCAACGGGGAGCTGTTTTTT,CASSRLVNGELFF
TRBV5-1,-,TRBJ2-7,-,TGCGCCAGCAGCTTGGACCCCTCCGGCGAGCAGTACTTC,CASSLDPSGEQYF
TRBV12-3/TRBV12-4,-,TRBJ2-7,-,TGTGCCAGCAGTTCCGGGGGCGGCTACGAGCAGTACTTC,CASSSGGGYEQYF
TRBV7-9,TRBD2,TRBJ2-3,-,TGTGCCAGCAGCTTAGCTGGGACTAGTTTCGGCACAGATACGCAGTATTTT,CASSLAGTSFGTDTQYF
TRBV5-1,-,TRBJ1-1,-,TGCGCCAGCAGCTTGGGCAGGAATGTGAACACTGAAGCTTTCTTT,CASSLGRNVNTEAFF
TRBV6-5,-,TRBJ1-2,few,TGTGCCAGCAGTTATGACCGTTACTCGGATTTCTATGGCTACACCTTC,CASSYDRYSDFYGYTF
TRBV2,-,TRBJ2-7,-,TGTGCCAGCAGTCGACAATCCTACGAGCAGTACTTC,CASSRQSYEQYF
TRBV10-3,-,TRBJ2-7,-,TGTGCCATCAGAGAAAGAAGCTCCTACGAGCAGTACTTC,CAIRERSSYEQYF
TRBV5-4,-,TRBJ1-2,-,TGTGCCAGCAGGCCCGGGCTGGGGTATGGCTACACCTTC,CASRPGLGYGYTF
TRBV6-1,-,TRBJ1-5,-,TGTGCCAGCAGTCCGCGACTGAAAGCCCAGCATTTT,CASSPRLKAQHF
TRBV5-1,TRBD1,TRBJ1-2,-,TGCGCCAGCAGCCCACCGACAGGGGACTATGGCTACACCTTC,CASSPPTGDYGYTF
TRBV5-1,-,TRBJ1-2,-,TGCGCCAGCAGGCCCACCTCTTCCTATGGCTACACCTTC,CASRPTSSYGYTF
TRBV7-9,-,TRBJ1-5,-,TGTGCCAGCAGCTTAGGCCCTCAGCCCCAGCATTTT,CASSLGPQPQHF
TRBV15,TRBD1,TRBJ2-7,-,TGTGCCACCAGCATCGGGACAGGCAATTTCTACGAGCAGTACTTC,CATSIGTGNFYEQYF
TRBV27,-,TRBJ1-2,-,TGTGCCAGCAGTGGGGCAGGGGAAGGCTACACCTTC,CASSGAGEGYTF